The clone carrying this TCR beta chain was seen repeatedly, ten times or more. Its cognate antigen is unknown. The sample comes from a study of naive and memory T cell subsets. The study's findings and limits: Diversity fell and Gini index rose from naive through CM, EM, EMRA. In naive cells, over 95% of TCR sequences were seen only once.

The V and J ends lost 6 bases and 0 bases, in that order; junction bases with no gene match: 5. The CDR3 is 16 amino acids. An equimolar mix of two oligonucleotides served as the beta constant-region primer for TRBC1 and TRBC2. One entry per CDR3 protein, called by TCRdb with MiXCR from the UMI-ligation and nested PCR reads. The sample lists some 87,000 distinct CDR3 sequences, around 6.5% occurring once. The source of this sequence is a human donor in good health. This chain uses TRBV12-3 or TRBV12-4 with TRBJ1-3; 10 nucleotides agree with TRBD1. Sequencing was performed on central memory CD4+ T cells from blood. For the CDR3, the DNA is TGTGCCAGCAGGTTGACAGGGGGCTTCTCTGGAAACACCATATATTTT. Translated: CASRLTGGFSGNTIYF.